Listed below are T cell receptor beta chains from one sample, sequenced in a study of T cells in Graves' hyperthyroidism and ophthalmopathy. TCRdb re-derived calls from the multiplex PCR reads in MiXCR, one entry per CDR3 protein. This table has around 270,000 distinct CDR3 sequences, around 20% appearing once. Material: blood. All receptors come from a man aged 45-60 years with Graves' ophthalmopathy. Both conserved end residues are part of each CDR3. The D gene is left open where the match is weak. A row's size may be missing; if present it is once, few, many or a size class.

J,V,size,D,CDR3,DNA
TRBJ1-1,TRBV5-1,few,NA,CASSLGLYRATEAFF,TGCGCCAGCAGCTTGGGCCTGTACAGGGCCACTGAAGCTTTCTTT
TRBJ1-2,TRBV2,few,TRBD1,CASSPDRSYGYTF,TGTGCCAGCAGTCCGGACAGGAGCTATGGCTACACCTTC
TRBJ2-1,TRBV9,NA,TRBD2,CASSALLAGGRSSYNEQFF,TGTGCCAGCAGCGCCCTACTAGCGGGAGGGCGGAGCTCCTACAATGAGCAGTTCTTC
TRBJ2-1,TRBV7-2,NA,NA,CASSSREYEQFF,TGTGCCAGCAGCTCCCGAGAATATGAGCAGTTCTTC
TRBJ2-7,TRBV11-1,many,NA,CASSYQGYEQYF,TGTGCCAGCAGTTACCAGGGGTACGAGCAGTACTTC
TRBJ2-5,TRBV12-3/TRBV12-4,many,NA,CASSLRGVETQYF,TGTGCCAGCAGTTTAAGGGGGGTAGAGACCCAGTACTTC
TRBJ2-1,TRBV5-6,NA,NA,CASSLTTSEQFF,TGTGCCAGCAGCCTGACTACCTCGGAGCAGTTCTTC
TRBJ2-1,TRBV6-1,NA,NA,CASSRRPSRLYNEQFF,TGTGCCAGCAGCAGACGACCCTCCCGGCTTTACAATGAGCAGTTCTTC
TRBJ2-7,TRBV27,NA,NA,CASSQRHSGVVLQEQYF,TGTGCCAGCAGTCAACGTCATTCTGGGGTTGTACTTCAGGAGCAGTACTTC
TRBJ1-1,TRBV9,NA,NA,CASSVESGWAGFNTEAFF,TGTGCCAGCAGCGTAGAGAGTGGGTGGGCCGGATTTAACACTGAAGCTTTCTTT
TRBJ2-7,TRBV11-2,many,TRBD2,CASSLISSASGTYEQYF,TGTGCCAGCAGCTTAATCAGTTCGGCTAGCGGGACCTACGAGCAGTACTTC
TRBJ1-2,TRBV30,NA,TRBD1,CAFGQGAQGYTF,TGTGCCTTTGGGCAGGGGGCACAGGGCTACACCTTC
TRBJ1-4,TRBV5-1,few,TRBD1,CASSKGQGAINEKLFF,TGCGCCAGCAGCAAAGGACAGGGGGCAATTAATGAAAAACTGTTTTTT
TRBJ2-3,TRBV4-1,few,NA,CASSPTTGTDTQYF,TGCGCCAGCAGCCCCACGACTGGCACAGATACGCAGTATTTT
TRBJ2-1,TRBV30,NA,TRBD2,CAWRDEVAPRTSGRVGNEQFF,TGTGCCTGGAGAGACGAAGTGGCCCCCAGGACTAGCGGGAGAGTGGGGAATGAGCAGTTCTTC
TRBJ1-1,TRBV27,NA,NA,CASSSAQGRNTEAFF,TGTGCCAGCAGCTCCGCACAGGGTAGGAACACTGAAGCTTTCTTT
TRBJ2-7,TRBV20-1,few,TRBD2,CSARGVTGLAAPYEQYF,TGCAGTGCTAGGGGGGTCACGGGACTAGCGGCCCCCTACGAGCAGTACTTC
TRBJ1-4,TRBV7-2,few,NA,CASSPAGPRGEKLFF,TGTGCCAGCAGCCCGGCGGGCCCCCGGGGTGAAAAACTGTTTTTT
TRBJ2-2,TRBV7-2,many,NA,CASSIGGSASTGELFF,TGTGCCAGCAGCATAGGGGGTAGCGCTTCCACCGGGGAGCTGTTTTTT
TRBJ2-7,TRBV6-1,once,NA,CASTDKYYEQYF,TGTGCCAGTACGGACAAGTACTACGAGCAGTACTTC
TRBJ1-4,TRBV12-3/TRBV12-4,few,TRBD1,CASSFQGEEKLFF,TGTGCCAGCAGTTTCCAGGGGGAAGAAAAACTGTTTTTT
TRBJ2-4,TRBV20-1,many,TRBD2,CSARDWREGLAKNIQYF,TGCAGTGCTAGAGATTGGCGGGAGGGCCTAGCCAAAAACATTCAGTACTTC